A selection of T cell receptor beta chains follows, all from one sample in a study of blood T cell repertoires in COVID-19. The table came from immunoSEQ multiplex PCR; TCRdb's copy has only in-frame clones and leaves some out. The sample carries approximately 270,000 clones, around 88% recorded once. The specimen sequenced was peripheral blood. These TCRs come from a man aged 25-45 years with acute or convalescent COVID-19. Each CDR3 is given with its conserved first and last residue. A D gene is named only where the DNA matches it firmly. Part of the rows lack a size; the others show once, few, many or a class for expanded clones.

V gene	D gene	clone size	J gene	CDR3 DNA	CDR3 protein
TRBV27	.	once	TRBJ2-3	TGTGCCAGCAGTTTACTCGGCACAGATACGCAGTATTTT	CASSLLGTDTQYF
TRBV7-8	.	.	TRBJ1-1	TGTGCCAGCAGCTTATCAGCGGGCACTGAAGCTTTCTTT	CASSLSAGTEAFF
TRBV7-9	.	.	TRBJ1-6	TGTGCCAGCAGCTTAAACTATCAGAGCGGTGGCATCTATTCACCCCTCCACTTT	CASSLNYQSGGIYSPLHF
TRBV10-3	TRBD1	.	TRBJ1-2	TGTGCCATCAGCGGACAGGGGGAGGGCTATGGCTACACCTTC	CAISGQGEGYGYTF
TRBV5-4	TRBD1	.	TRBJ2-5	TGTGCCAGCAGCTCTACAGGGGTCCGGGAGACCCAGTACTTC	CASSSTGVRETQYF
TRBV20-1	TRBD1	.	TRBJ1-1	TGCAGTGCTAGTCAGGGGGCGATGAGGAACACTGAAGCTTTCTTT	CSASQGAMRNTEAFF
TRBV13	TRBD2	.	TRBJ2-7	TGTGCCAGCAGCTCAGGACTAGCGGGGACCTACGAGCAGTACTTC	CASSSGLAGTYEQYF
TRBV5-1	TRBD2	.	TRBJ2-2	TGCGCCAGCAGCAGGGGGACTAGCGGGGGCGACCTGTGGTTTTTT	CASSRGTSGGDLWFF
TRBV2	.	.	TRBJ2-1	TGTGCCAGCAGTATGGACAGAGGGGATTTTGAGCAGTTCTTC	CASSMDRGDFEQFF
TRBV5-1	TRBD1	.	TRBJ2-5	TGCGCCAGCAGCATCTCCGGGACAGGGGGCGGAAAGACCCAGTACTTC	CASSISGTGGGKTQYF
TRBV23-1	TRBD1	once	TRBJ1-2	TGCGCCAGCAGTCATCCTTGGGACAGGACTAACTATGGCTACACCTTC	CASSHPWDRTNYGYTF
TRBV7-6	TRBD2	.	TRBJ2-3	TGTGCCAGCAGCTTAGCAGCGGGAGGTGGGACAGATACGCAGTATTTT	CASSLAAGGGTDTQYF
TRBV3-1/TRBV3-2	TRBD1	.	TRBJ1-3	TGTGCCAGCAGCCAGCCGGGACAGGGGCTTTTAGGAAACACCATATATTTT	CASSQPGQGLLGNTIYF
TRBV6-6	.	.	TRBJ2-7	TGTGCCAGCGCCAGGCACCCCTACGAGCAGTACTTC	CASARHPYEQYF
TRBV19	TRBD1	.	TRBJ1-2	TGTGCCAGTAGTGAGAGTACAGGGGCTAACTATGGCTACACCTTC	CASSESTGANYGYTF
TRBV30	TRBD2	.	TRBJ2-1	TGTGCCTGGAGTGTCCTGGCTAGCGGTCTCGGGGAGCAGTTCTTC	CAWSVLASGLGEQFF
TRBV30	.	.	TRBJ1-4	TGTGCCTGGAGTGTACGCGGTCGGCCTAATGAAAAACTGTTTTTT	CAWSVRGRPNEKLFF
TRBV6-5	TRBD2	.	TRBJ2-2	TGTGCCAGCAGACAAAGCGGGGTAGTCACCGGGGAGCTGTTTTTT	CASRQSGVVTGELFF
TRBV6-6	.	.	TRBJ2-7	TGTGCCAGCAGTTACTCGGAAGAAGGACTCCGCTCTCGGCAGTACTTC	CASSYSEEGLRSRQYF
TRBV27	.	.	TRBJ2-7	TGTGCCAGCAGTTTTGAACTAGAAGGGAGGGAGCAGTACTTC	CASSFELEGREQYF
TRBV18	.	.	TRBJ1-2	TGTGCCAGCTCATCAGAAGGCGCAGGGGCCGACTATGGCTACACCTTC	CASSSEGAGADYGYTF
TRBV5-1	TRBD1	.	TRBJ2-2	TGCGCCAGCAGCTTAGTTCCGGGACAGGGTTATGCCGGGGAGCTGTTTTTT	CASSLVPGQGYAGELFF
TRBV2	TRBD2	once	TRBJ2-3	TGTGCCAGCTATAATAGCGGGAGAAGCACAGATACGCAGTATTTT	CASYNSGRSTDTQYF
TRBV2	.	.	TRBJ2-3	TGTGCCAGCAGGGACGGGGGAGGCACAGATACGCAGTATTTT	CASRDGGGTDTQYF
TRBV27	TRBD1	.	TRBJ1-1	TGTGCCAGTAGGACAGGCAGCACTGAAGCTTTCTTT	CASRTGSTEAFF
TRBV29-1	.	.	TRBJ2-7	TGCAGCGTTGTGAAGGGGATCTCCTACGAGCAGTACTTC	CSVVKGISYEQYF
TRBV7-8	TRBD1	.	TRBJ2-1	TGTGCCAGCAGGCAACCCAGGGGGCCGGGAAACAATGAGCAGTTCTTC	CASRQPRGPGNNEQFF
TRBV1	.	.	TRBJ2-7	TGCACCAGCAGCCCCGCGGAACACGAGCAGTACTTC	CTSSPAEHEQYF
TRBV20-1	TRBD2	.	TRBJ2-1	TGCAGTGCACTAGCGAGTGAGCAGTTCTTC	CSALASEQFF
TRBV11-1	.	.	TRBJ2-1	TGTGCCAGCAGCTTAGATCGGCGGTGGGAGCAGTTCTTC	CASSLDRRWEQFF
TRBV19	TRBD1	.	TRBJ2-5	TGTGCCAGTAGTATAACAGGGGGGCGTGGGGAAGAGACCCAGTACTTC	CASSITGGRGEETQYF
TRBV9	TRBD1	once	TRBJ1-6	TGTGCCAGCAACAGACAGGGGAGCTCACCCCTCCACTTT	CASNRQGSSPLHF
TRBV2	TRBD2	.	TRBJ2-1	TGTGCCAGCAGTGGGGGGGGATACAATGAGCAGTTCTTC	CASSGGGYNEQFF
TRBV3-1/TRBV3-2	.	.	TRBJ1-3	TGTGCCAGCAGCCACCAAGGCGGTGCACTGGACACCATATATTTT	CASSHQGGALDTIYF
TRBV7-3	.	.	TRBJ1-1	TGTGCCAGCAGCTTAACAGGGAGGGCAATGAACACTGAAGCTTTCTTT	CASSLTGRAMNTEAFF
TRBV3-1/TRBV3-2	.	.	TRBJ1-2	TGTGCCAGCAGCGCCCGACAGGCGAACTATGGCTACACCTTC	CASSARQANYGYTF
TRBV30	TRBD1	.	TRBJ2-2	TGTGCCTGGGGTCGAGGGGACAGGGACACCGGGGAGCTGTTTTTT	CAWGRGDRDTGELFF
TRBV18	TRBD2	.	TRBJ2-3	TGTGCCAGCTCTGGGACTAGCGGAAACACAGATACGCAGTATTTT	CASSGTSGNTDTQYF
TRBV19	.	.	TRBJ1-1	TGTGCCAGTAGTATAGCCGAAGCCGCTTCCACTGAAGCTTTCTTT	CASSIAEAASTEAFF
TRBV2	.	once	TRBJ1-2	TGTGCCAGCAGGGTGGCCCCCGGCTACACCTTC	CASRVAPGYTF
TRBV10-3	.	.	TRBJ2-7	TGTGCCATCAGTGATAGTGGCGGAGCCTACGAGCAGTACTTC	CAISDSGGAYEQYF
TRBV7-9	TRBD1	.	TRBJ2-2	TGTGCCAGCAGCTTAGAGCCTACAGGGGGCAGGGACACCGGGGAGCTGTTTTTT	CASSLEPTGGRDTGELFF
TRBV28	.	.	TRBJ1-5	TGTGCCAGCAGTTTATTTCTCCAGCGGAGTCAGCCCCAGCATTTT	CASSLFLQRSQPQHF
TRBV7-8	.	.	TRBJ1-2	TGTGCCAGCAGCTTATGGGCCCGGGGTGGGGGCTACACCTTC	CASSLWARGGGYTF
TRBV5-1	TRBD2	.	TRBJ2-1	TGCGCCAGCAGCATGGGACTAGCGGGGGGTTTTAACAATGAGCAGTTCTTC	CASSMGLAGGFNNEQFF
TRBV6-5	TRBD1	.	TRBJ1-1	TGTGCCAGCAGTCGGACAGGGCGGAACACTGAAGCTTTCTTT	CASSRTGRNTEAFF
TRBV6-6	.	.	TRBJ2-3	TGTGCCAGCACCTTAAGGGGGGGGAGCACAGATACGCAGTATTTT	CASTLRGGSTDTQYF
TRBV18	.	.	TRBJ2-5	TGTGCCAGCTCTCTGTACCAAGAGACCCAGTACTTC	CASSLYQETQYF
TRBV29-1	.	.	TRBJ2-1	TGCAGCGTTGGGACTTCCTTTGAGCAGTTCTTC	CSVGTSFEQFF
TRBV5-1	.	.	TRBJ1-5	TGCGCCAGCAGCTTGGCCCCCTTTCAGCCCCAGCATTTT	CASSLAPFQPQHF
TRBV6-5	.	.	TRBJ1-6	TGTGCCAGCAGTTACCGTTACTCCTATAATTCACCCCTCCACTTT	CASSYRYSYNSPLHF
TRBV7-9	.	.	TRBJ2-1	TGTGCCAGCAGCATCAACAATGAGCAGTTCTTC	CASSINNEQFF
TRBV9	.	once	TRBJ1-5	TGTGCCAGCAGCCAAGACAGCGAATATAGCAATCAGCCCCAGCATTTT	CASSQDSEYSNQPQHF
TRBV28	TRBD1	.	TRBJ1-5	TGTGCCGCGGGGGGGGGACAGGGCAATCAGCCCCAGCATTTT	CAAGGGQGNQPQHF
TRBV12-3/TRBV12-4	.	once	TRBJ1-2	TGTGCCAGCCGGGGAGTTAACTATGGCTACACCTTC	CASRGVNYGYTF
TRBV30	TRBD1	.	TRBJ1-1	TGTGCCTGGAGTCAGTACAGGGGGAACACTGAAGCTTTCTTT	CAWSQYRGNTEAFF
TRBV18	.	once	TRBJ1-1	TGTGCCAGCTCACCACCTTCGGGGTTGCGGACTGAAGCTTTCTTT	CASSPPSGLRTEAFF
TRBV24-1	.	.	TRBJ2-5	TGTGCCACCAGTGATTCCCAGGTTGGCCTAAGGGAGACCCAGTACTTC	CATSDSQVGLRETQYF
TRBV2	TRBD1	.	TRBJ1-2	TGTGCCAGCAGAGGAGCAGGGGGCACTGGCTACACCTTC	CASRGAGGTGYTF